One and the same sample provided the 13 T cell receptor beta chains below, sequenced in a study of CD8 T cells in Susac syndrome. The RNA input was roughly 0.45 to 1 ug, and it was reverse transcribed with random hexamers. TCRdb analysed the immunoSEQ multiplex PCR reads with MiXCR anew, one entry per CDR3 protein. The table lists a few hundred thousand distinct CDR3 sequences, about 90% of them singletons. The sequencing sample was made of CD4+ T cells from PBMCs. The receptors shown here come from a human donor with multiple sclerosis.

CDR3 region: CASSLESSRGYEQYF. The DNA of the CDR3 is TGCGCCAGCAGCTTGGAATCCTCCAGGGGGTACGAGCAGTACTTC. The rearrangement uses TRBV5-1 and TRBJ2-7, with 7 bases lining up with TRBD1. V shed 0 bases, J shed 4 bases, and the junction held 7 bases outside the gene matches. This CDR3 is built from 15 residues. Germline CDR1 reads SGHRS; CDR2 reads YFSETQ.

J is TRBJ2-6 and V is TRBV2; possible D gene TRBD1, 6 bases. CDR1 and CDR2 from the germline V gene are SNHLY and FYNNEI. The V gene lost 6 bases and the J gene lost 2 bases, with 11 bases spanning the gap. The CDR3 is made up of 15 amino acids. CDR3 DNA sequence: TGTGCCAGCAGGCGACAGGCCACTGGGGCCAACGTCCTGACTTTC. Its translation is CASRRQATGANVLTF.

The rearrangement joins TRBV10-3 to TRBJ2-1; TRBD2 matches 9 bases. J gave up 2 bases and V 0 bases, and 8 bases lay outside the gene matches. The CDR3 sequence is 18 residues long. Germline V gene sequence: CDR1 ENHRY, CDR2 SYGVKD. As DNA, the CDR3 is TGTGCCATCAGTGAGTCGAATGGCGGGGGGGCCCCCTACAATGAGCAGTTCTTC. It specifies CAISESNGGGAPYNEQFF.

The chain carries TRBV14 and TRBJ1-6, with D unclear. V shed 4 bases and J shed 9 bases, with 16 bases lying between them. Germline CDR1 SGHDN, CDR2 FVKESK. There are 15 residues in the CDR3. This CDR3 is CASSPARVFSSPLHF. CDR3 sequence (DNA): TGTGCCAGCAGCCCAGCGCGGGTTTTCAGTTCACCCCTCCACTTT.

The chain combines TRBV30 with TRBJ1-1; 9 bases match TRBD1. J gave up 2 bases and V 4 bases, and 8 bases lay outside the gene matches. The germline gives CDR1 GTSNPN, CDR2 SVGIG (reference sequence). The CDR3 is 15 residues long. CDR3 in DNA: TGTGCCTGGAAGGGGACAGGGACAACTAACACTGAAGCTTTCTTT. Its translation is CAWKGTGTTNTEAFF.

The chain has TRBV5-1 and TRBJ2-5, with D perhaps TRBD1 (5 bases). The CDR3 is 15 amino acids. V shed 0 bases and J shed 1 base, with 10 bases lying between them. The germline CDR1 and CDR2 sequences are SGHRS and YFSETQ. The CDR3 DNA sequence: TGCGCCAGCAGCTTGGCCTCAGGGCTCCAAGAGACCCAGTACTTC. The encoded protein is CASSLASGLQETQYF.

The genes are TRBV5-1 and TRBJ2-7, with D possibly being TRBD2 (7 bases). Looked up from germline, CDR1 is SGHRS and CDR2 is YFSETQ. The V gene lost 0 bases and the J gene lost 0 bases, with 10 bases spanning the gap. The length of the CDR3 is 15 residues. The CDR3 loop reads CASSLDAGASYEQYF. The CDR3, as DNA: TGCGCCAGCAGCTTGGACGCGGGGGCCTCCTACGAGCAGTACTTC.

V is TRBV9 and J is TRBJ2-1; TRBD2 aligns across 7 bases. The length of the CDR3 is 15 residues. Germline V gene data show CDR1 as SGDLS and CDR2 as YYNGEE. V gave up 5 bases and J gave up 6 bases; unmatched junction bases: 11. CDR3: CASSETSLISNEQFF. CDR3 in DNA: TGTGCCAGCAGTGAGACTAGCCTCATCTCCAATGAGCAGTTCTTC.

This CDR3 is CASSLQSFGVGTEAFF. In DNA, the CDR3 is TGTGCCAGCAGCTTACAGAGTTTCGGGGTGGGCACTGAAGCTTTCTTT. The V and J genes are TRBV11-2 and TRBJ1-1; D gene unclear. The length of the CDR3 is 16 residues. Trimming shortened V by 2 bases and J by 4 bases, and 17 bases separated the two germline ends. CDR1 SGHAT and CDR2 FQNNGV come from the germline V gene.

V usage is TRBV9 and J usage is TRBJ2-7; 12 nucleotides line up with TRBD2. V gave up 3 bases and J gave up 3 bases; unmatched junction bases: 4. The germline CDR1 and CDR2 sequences are SGDLS and YYNGEE. The CDR3 runs 15 residues. The CDR3 is CASSAGLAGNYEQYF. In nucleotides, the CDR3 is TGTGCCAGCAGCGCCGGACTAGCGGGAAACTACGAGCAGTACTTC.

The chain combines TRBV6-4 with TRBJ2-1; D not resolved. CDR3 length: 15 residues. V lost 3 bases and J 8 bases, leaving 17 bases between the germline ends. Germline V lookup: CDR1 MRHNA, CDR2 SNTAGT. The CDR3 protein is CASSERAAFGHEQFF. CDR3 DNA sequence: TGTGCCAGCAGTGAACGCGCGGCTTTCGGCCATGAGCAGTTCTTC.

The genes are TRBV9 and TRBJ2-5; tentative D call: TRBD2 (5 bases). There are 15 residues in the CDR3. The germline V gene has CDR1 SGDLS and CDR2 YYNGEE. Deletions cut 0 bases from V and 5 bases from J, with 14 bases between. The DNA for the CDR3 is TGTGCCAGCAGCGTAGGATCCGGGGTCAGGGAGACCCAGTACTTC. Residues: CASSVGSGVRETQYF.

The DNA for the CDR3 is TGCAGCGTTGTGGGGTGGTCAGGGAACTATGGCTACACCTTC. Its translation is CSVVGWSGNYGYTF. The chain is built from TRBV29-1 and TRBJ1-2; TRBD1 might be the D (5 bases). V was shortened by 4 bases and J by 2 bases, with 14 bases between the two germline ends. CDR1 and CDR2 from the germline V gene are SQVTM and ANQGSEA. The CDR3 consists of 14 residues.